The source of this TCR beta chain is a study of Ad26.COV2.S vaccination and SARS-CoV-2 variants. General study points: Non-spike TCR breadth was similar in vaccine and placebo recipients. TCR breadth and depth analyses may have underestimated total T cell responses.

Clones were sequenced by immunoSEQ multiplex PCR, and TCRdb holds only the in-frame ones, with some missing. The sample contains more than 150,000 clones, around 88% of which appear only once. The CDR3 covers 15 residues. The germline gives CDR1 SGHTA, CDR2 FQGNSA. Trimming removed 3 bases from V and 1 base from J; junction bases left unmatched: 4. Comments on this clone: Its antigen is still unknown.

The sequenced sample was peripheral blood, obtained after recovery from COVID-19. The source is a human donor who had recovered from COVID-19. The chain carries TRBV7-2 and TRBJ2-5, with 8 nucleotides matching TRBD2. The DNA of the CDR3 is TGTGCCAGCAGCTTCCTAGCGGGTCCCCAAGAGACCCAGTACTTC. Its translation: CASSFLAGPQETQYF.